This T cell receptor beta chain emerged from a study of spatial heterogeneity in lung cancer. Germline loops: CDR1 ENHRY, CDR2 SYGVKD. This CDR3 spans 17 amino acids. Germline trimming cut 0 bases from V and 7 bases from J; bases unmatched to any gene: 10. TCRdb re-derived calls from the 5' RACE reads in MiXCR, one entry per CDR3 protein. The sample yields about 78,000 distinct CDR3 sequences, roughly 8% seen once. Time point given: sample taken at primary tumor resection. This clonotype came up many times. The V gene is TRBV10-3, the J gene TRBJ1-5; 9 nucleotides match TRBD1. The sequencing used PBMCs, collected at surgery. The sequence was collected from a male donor with early-stage non-small cell lung cancer. The DNA of the CDR3 is TGTGCCATCAGTGAGTCGATAAACAGGGGGCAGGGGCAGCCCCAGCATTTT. Residues: CAISESINRGQGQPQHF.